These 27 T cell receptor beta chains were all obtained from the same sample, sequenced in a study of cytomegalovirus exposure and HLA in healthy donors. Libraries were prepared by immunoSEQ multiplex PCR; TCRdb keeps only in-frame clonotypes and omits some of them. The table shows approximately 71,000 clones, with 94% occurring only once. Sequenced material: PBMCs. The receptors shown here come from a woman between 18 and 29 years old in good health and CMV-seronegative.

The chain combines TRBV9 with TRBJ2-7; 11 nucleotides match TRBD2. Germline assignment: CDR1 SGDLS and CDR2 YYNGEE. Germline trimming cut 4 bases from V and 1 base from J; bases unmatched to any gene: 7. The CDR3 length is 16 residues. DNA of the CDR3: TGTGCCAGCAGCCCTACTAGCGGGAGAGGGTCCTACGAGCAGTACTTC. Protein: CASSPTSGRGSYEQYF.

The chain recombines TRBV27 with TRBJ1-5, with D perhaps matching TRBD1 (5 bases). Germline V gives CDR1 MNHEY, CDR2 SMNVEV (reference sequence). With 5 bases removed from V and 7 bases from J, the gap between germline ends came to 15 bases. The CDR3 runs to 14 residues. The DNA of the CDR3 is TGTGCCAGCAGTCCATTAAGGGGAGGGCAGCCCCAGCATTTT. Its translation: CASSPLRGGQPQHF.

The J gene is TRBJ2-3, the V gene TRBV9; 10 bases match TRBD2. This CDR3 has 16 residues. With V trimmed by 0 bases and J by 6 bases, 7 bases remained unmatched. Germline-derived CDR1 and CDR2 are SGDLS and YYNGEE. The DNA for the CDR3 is TGTGCCAGCAGCGTAGGAGCGGGGGGGCGGGGGGATACGCAGTATTTT. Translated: CASSVGAGGRGDTQYF.

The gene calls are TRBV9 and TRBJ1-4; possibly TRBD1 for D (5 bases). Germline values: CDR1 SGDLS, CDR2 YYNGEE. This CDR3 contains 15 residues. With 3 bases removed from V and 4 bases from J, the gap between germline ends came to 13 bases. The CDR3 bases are TGTGCCAGCAGCGCAAGGACGGGACTTAATGAAAAACTGTTTTTT. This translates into CASSARTGLNEKLFF.

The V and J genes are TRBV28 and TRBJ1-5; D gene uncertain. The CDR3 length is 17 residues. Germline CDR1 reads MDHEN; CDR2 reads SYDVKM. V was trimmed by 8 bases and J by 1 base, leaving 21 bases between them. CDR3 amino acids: CASVLREGGISNQPQHF. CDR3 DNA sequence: TGTGCCAGCGTCCTGAGAGAGGGAGGGATCAGCAATCAGCCCCAGCATTTT.

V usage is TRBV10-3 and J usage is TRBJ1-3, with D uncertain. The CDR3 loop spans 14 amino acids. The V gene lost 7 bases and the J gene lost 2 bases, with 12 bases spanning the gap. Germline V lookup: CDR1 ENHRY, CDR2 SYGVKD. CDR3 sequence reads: CAITHKSAGNTIYF. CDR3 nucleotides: TGTGCCATCACTCACAAGTCTGCTGGAAACACCATATATTTT.

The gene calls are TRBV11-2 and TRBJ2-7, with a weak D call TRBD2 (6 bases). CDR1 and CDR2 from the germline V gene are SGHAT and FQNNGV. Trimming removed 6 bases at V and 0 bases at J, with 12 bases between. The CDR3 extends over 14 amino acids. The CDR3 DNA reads TGTGCCAGCAGTCTAGCGCCTAGCTCCTACGAGCAGTACTTC. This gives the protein CASSLAPSSYEQYF.

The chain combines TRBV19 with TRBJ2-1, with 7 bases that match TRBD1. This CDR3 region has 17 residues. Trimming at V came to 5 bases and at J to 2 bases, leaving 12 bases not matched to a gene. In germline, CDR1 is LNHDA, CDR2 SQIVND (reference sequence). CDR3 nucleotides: TGTGCCAGTAGTCCTCTTTACAGGGGAATTCCCTACAATGAGCAGTTCTTC. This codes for CASSPLYRGIPYNEQFF.

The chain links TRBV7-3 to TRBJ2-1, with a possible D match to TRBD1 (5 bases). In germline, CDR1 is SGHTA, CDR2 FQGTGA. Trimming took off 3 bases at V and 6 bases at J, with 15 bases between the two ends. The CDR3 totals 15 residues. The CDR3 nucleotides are TGTGCCAGCAGCTTCAGGCAGGGTAATCTCAATGAGCAGTTCTTC. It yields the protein CASSFRQGNLNEQFF.

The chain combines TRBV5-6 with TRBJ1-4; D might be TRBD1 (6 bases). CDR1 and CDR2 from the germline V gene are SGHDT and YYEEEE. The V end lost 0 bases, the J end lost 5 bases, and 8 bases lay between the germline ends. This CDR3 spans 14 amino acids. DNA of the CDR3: TGTGCCAGCAGCTTGGTTCAGGGGAATGAAAAACTGTTTTTT. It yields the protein CASSLVQGNEKLFF.

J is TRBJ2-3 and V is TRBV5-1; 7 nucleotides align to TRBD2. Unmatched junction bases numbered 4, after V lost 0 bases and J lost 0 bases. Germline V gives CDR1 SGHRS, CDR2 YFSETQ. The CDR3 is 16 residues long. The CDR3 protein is CASSLAGEGSTDTQYF. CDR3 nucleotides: TGCGCCAGCAGCTTGGCCGGGGAGGGGAGCACAGATACGCAGTATTTT.

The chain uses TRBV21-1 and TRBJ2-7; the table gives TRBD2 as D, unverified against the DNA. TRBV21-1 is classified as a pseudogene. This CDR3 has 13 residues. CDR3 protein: CASSNTGSYEQYF. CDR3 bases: TGTGCCAGCAGCAATACGGGCTCCTACGAGCAGTACTTC.

Here the CDR3 DNA reads TGTGCCAGCAGCTTTGTCCTCTACGAGCAGTACTTC. Amino acids: CASSFVLYEQYF. This sequence joins TRBV6-1 and TRBJ2-7; unclear D gene. CDR1 and CDR2 (germline): MNHNS, SASEGT. The CDR3 consists of 12 residues. Trimming stripped 6 bases from V and 3 bases from J, with 9 bases between.

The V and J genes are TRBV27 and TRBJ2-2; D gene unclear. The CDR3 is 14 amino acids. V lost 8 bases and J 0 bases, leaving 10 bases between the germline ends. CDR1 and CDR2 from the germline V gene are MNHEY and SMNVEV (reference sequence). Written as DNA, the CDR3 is TGTGCCAGCTCCGATCACTCGAACACCGGGGAGCTGTTTTTT. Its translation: CASSDHSNTGELFF.

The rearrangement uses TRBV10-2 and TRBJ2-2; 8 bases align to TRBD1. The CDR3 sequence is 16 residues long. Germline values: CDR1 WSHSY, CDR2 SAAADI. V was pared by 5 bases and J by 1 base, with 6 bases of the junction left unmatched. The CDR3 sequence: CASSSQGAQNTGELFF. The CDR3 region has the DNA TGCGCCAGCAGTTCCCAGGGGGCCCAGAACACCGGGGAGCTGTTTTTT.

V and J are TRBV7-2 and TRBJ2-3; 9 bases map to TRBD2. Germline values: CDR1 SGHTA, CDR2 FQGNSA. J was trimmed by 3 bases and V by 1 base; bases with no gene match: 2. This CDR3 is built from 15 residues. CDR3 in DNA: TGTGCCAGCAGCTTAGGCGGGGGGGTTACAGATACGCAGTATTTT. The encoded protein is CASSLGGGVTDTQYF.

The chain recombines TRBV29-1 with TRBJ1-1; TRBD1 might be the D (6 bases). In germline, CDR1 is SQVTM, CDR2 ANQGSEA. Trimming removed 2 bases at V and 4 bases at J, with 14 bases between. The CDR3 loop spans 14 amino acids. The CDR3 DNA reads TGCAGCGTTGAATATGGGGGCGCCGGCACTGAAGCTTTCTTT. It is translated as CSVEYGGAGTEAFF. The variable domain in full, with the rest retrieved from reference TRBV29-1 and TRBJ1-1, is SAVISQKPSRDICQRGTSLTIQCQVDSQVTMMFWYRQQPGQSLTLIATANQGSEATYESGFVIDKFPISRPNLTFSTLTVSNMSPEDSSIYLCSVEYGGAGTEAFFGQGTRLTVV.

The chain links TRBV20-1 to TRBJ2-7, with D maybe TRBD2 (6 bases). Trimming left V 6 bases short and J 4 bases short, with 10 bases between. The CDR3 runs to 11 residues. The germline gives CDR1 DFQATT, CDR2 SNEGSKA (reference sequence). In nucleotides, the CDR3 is TGCAGTGCAGGGACTGGATACGAGCAGTACTTC. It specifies CSAGTGYEQYF.

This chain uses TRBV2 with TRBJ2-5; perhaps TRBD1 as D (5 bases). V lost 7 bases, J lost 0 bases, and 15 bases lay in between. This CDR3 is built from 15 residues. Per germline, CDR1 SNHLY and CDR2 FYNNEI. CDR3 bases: TGTGCCAGCACCAGGGAAAGTTCGTACCAAGAGACCCAGTACTTC. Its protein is CASTRESSYQETQYF.

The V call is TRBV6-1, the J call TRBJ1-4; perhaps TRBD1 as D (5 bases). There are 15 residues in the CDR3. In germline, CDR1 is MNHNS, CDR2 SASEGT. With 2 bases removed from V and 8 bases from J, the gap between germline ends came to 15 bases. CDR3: CASSEPPGGYEKLFF. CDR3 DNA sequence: TGTGCCAGCAGTGAACCTCCTGGGGGGTACGAAAAACTGTTTTTT.

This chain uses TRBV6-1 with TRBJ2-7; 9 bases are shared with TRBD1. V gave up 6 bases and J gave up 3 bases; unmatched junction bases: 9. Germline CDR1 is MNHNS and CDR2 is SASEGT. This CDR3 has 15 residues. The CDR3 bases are TGTGCCAGCAGGCCCCGGACAGGGGAAGGCTACGAGCAGTACTTC. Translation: CASRPRTGEGYEQYF.

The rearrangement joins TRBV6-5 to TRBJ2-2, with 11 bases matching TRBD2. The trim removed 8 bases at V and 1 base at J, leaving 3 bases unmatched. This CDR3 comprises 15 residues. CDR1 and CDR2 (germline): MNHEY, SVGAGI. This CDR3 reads CASFGLAGNTGELFF. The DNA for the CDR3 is TGTGCCAGCTTCGGACTAGCGGGGAACACCGGGGAGCTGTTTTTT.

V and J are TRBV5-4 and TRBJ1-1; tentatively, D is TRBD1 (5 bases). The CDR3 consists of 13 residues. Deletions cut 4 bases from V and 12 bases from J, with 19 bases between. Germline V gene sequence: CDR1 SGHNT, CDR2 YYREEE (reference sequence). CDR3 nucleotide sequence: TGTGCCAGCAGCACAGAGACAGCCTTTATAACTTTCTTT. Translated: CASSTETAFITFF. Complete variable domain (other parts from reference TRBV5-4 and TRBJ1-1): ETGVTQSPTHLIKTRGQQVTLRCSSQSGHNTVSWYQQALGQGPQFIFQYYREEENGRGNFPPRFSGLQFPNYSSELNVNALELDDSALYLCASSTETAFITFFGQGTRLTVV.

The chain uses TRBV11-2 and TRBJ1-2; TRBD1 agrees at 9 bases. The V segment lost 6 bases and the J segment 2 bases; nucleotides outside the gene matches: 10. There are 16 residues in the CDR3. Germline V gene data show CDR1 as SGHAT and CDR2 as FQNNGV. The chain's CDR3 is CASRRTGAFVNYGYTF. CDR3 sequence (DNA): TGTGCCAGCAGGCGGACAGGGGCCTTTGTGAACTATGGCTACACCTTC.

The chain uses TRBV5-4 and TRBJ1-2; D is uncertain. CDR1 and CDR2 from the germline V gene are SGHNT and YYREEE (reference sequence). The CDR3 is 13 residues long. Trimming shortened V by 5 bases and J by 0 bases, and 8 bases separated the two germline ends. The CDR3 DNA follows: TGTGCCAGCAGGCTCCAGGCTAACTATGGCTACACCTTC. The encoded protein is CASRLQANYGYTF. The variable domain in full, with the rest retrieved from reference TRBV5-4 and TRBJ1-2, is ETGVTQSPTHLIKTRGQQVTLRCSSQSGHNTVSWYQQALGQGPQFIFQYYREEENGRGNFPPRFSGLQFPNYSSELNVNALELDDSALYLCASRLQANYGYTFGSGTRLTVV.

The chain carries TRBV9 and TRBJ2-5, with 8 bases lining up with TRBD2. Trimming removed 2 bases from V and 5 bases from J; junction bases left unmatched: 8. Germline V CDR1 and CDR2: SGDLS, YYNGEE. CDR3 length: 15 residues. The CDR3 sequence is CASSVTGGQGETQYF. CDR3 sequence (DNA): TGTGCCAGCAGCGTTACGGGGGGGCAGGGGGAGACCCAGTACTTC.

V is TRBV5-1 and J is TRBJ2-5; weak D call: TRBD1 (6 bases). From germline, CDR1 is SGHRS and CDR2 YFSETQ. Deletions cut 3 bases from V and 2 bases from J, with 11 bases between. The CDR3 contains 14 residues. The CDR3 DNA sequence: TGCGCCAGCAGCTCCGGACAGACTCAAGAGACCCAGTACTTC. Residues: CASSSGQTQETQYF.